The TCR beta chain under discussion was sequenced for a study of T-cell memory formation after mild COVID-19. Between the trimmed V and J ends, which lost 4 bases and 6 bases, there was a span of 10 bases. The length of the CDR3 is 13 residues. The V gene's germline CDR1 is LNHDA and CDR2 SQIVND (reference sequence). TCRdb passed the 5' RACE reads through MiXCR, listing each CDR3 protein once. The sample records some 120,000 distinct CDR3 sequences, about 15% being singletons. The chain uses TRBV19 and TRBJ1-5, with D possibly TRBD1 on 6 matching bases. The specimen sequenced was PBMCs or a T cell subset sorted from them (not recorded which). The clonotype comes from an adult woman who had mild COVID-19 (a few samples of this study predate the infection). Cell type and time point are not known. CDR3 DNA sequence: TGTGCCAGTAGTAGCAGGGGCCGTCAGCCCCAGCATTTT. It yields the protein CASSSRGRQPQHF. The whole variable domain, remainder taken from reference TRBV19 and TRBJ1-5, is DGGITQSPKYLFRKEGQNVTLSCEQNLNHDAMYWYRQDPGQGLRLIYYSQIVNDFQKGDIAEGYSVSREKKESFPLTVTSAQKNPTAFYLCASSSRGRQPQHFGDGTRLSIL.